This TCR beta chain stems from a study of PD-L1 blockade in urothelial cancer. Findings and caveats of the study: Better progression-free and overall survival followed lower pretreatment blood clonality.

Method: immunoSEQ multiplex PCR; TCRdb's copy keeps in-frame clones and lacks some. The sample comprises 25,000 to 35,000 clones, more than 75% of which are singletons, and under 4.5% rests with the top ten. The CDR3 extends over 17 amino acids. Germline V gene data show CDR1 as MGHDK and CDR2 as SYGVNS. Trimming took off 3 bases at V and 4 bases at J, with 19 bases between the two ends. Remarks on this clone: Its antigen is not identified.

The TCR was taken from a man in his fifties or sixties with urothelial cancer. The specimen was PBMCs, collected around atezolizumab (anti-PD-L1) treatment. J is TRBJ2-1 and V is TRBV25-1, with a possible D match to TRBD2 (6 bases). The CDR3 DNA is TGTGCCAGCAGTGAGTGTTTAGCGGAGCTCCTTTACAATGAGCAGTTCTTC. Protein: CASSECLAELLYNEQFF.